This record covers a single T cell receptor (beta chain). The donors were healthy bone marrow donors. PCR was performed using 60 Vbeta and 13 Jbeta primers. Method: immunoSEQ multiplex PCR; TCRdb's copy keeps in-frame clones and lacks some. The sample gives under 200,000 clones, approximately 80% of which show up once; roughly an eighth is in the top ten. The germline V gene has CDR1 LGHNT and CDR2 FRNRAP. Trimming shortened V by 4 bases and J by 1 base, and 14 bases separated the two germline ends. The CDR3 is 17 residues long. The sample comes from a study of cytomegalovirus exposure and HLA in healthy donors.

This clonotype was sampled from a woman between 25 and 40 years old in good health and CMV-seropositive. Sequencing input: PBMCs. The rearrangement uses TRBV12-5 and TRBJ2-6, with D perhaps TRBD1 (5 bases). The CDR3 DNA is TGTGCTAGTGGTTCACCCGTCCAGGGATCTGGGGCCAACGTCCTGACTTTC. It codes for CASGSPVQGSGANVLTF.